This T cell receptor (beta chain) derives from a study of regulatory T cells in long-lasting Graves disease. About this clonotype: The antigen is not known.

Study results and caveats: Whereas new patients shared about a thousand public clonotypes, persistent patients shared more, at approximately 2,500.

The germline V gene encodes CDR1 LGHDT and CDR2 YNNKEL (reference sequence). The CDR3 extends over 14 amino acids. Deletions cut 7 bases from V and 3 bases from J, with 16 bases between. Sequencing libraries for TCR beta were prepared with iRepertoire HTBI primers and Arm-PCR of CDR3 regions. MiXCR, applied by TCRdb to the multiplex PCR reads, yields one record per CDR3 protein. Of 350,000 to 450,000 distinct CDR3 sequences listed, 21% are singletons. Time point defined: persistent/refractory GD, antithyroid drugs over 5 years with positive TRAb. The TCR library was prepared using RNA isolated from PBMCs.

The source was peripheral blood mononuclear cells (PBMCs), collected when the disease was refractory, from a patient treated with antithyroid drugs. This chain links TRBV3-1 with TRBJ2-7; D possibly corresponds to TRBD2 (5 bases). This clonotype was sampled from a female donor with Graves disease. In DNA form, the CDR3 reads TGTGCCAGCAATCACGCCGGGAAGGGCTACGAGCAGTACTTC. Amino acids: CASNHAGKGYEQYF.